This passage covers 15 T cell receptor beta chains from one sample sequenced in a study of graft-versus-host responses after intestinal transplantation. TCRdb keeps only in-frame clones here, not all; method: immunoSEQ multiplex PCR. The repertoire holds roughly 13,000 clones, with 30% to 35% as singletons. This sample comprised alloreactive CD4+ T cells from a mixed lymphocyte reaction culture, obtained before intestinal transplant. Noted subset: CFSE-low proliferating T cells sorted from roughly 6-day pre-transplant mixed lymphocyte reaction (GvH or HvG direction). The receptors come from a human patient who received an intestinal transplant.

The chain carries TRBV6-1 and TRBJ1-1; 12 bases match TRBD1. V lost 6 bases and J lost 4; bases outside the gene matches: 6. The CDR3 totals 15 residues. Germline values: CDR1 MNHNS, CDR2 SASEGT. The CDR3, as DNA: TGTGCCAGCAGGGGGGACAGGGGGCATGGCACTGAAGCTTTCTTT. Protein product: CASRGDRGHGTEAFF.

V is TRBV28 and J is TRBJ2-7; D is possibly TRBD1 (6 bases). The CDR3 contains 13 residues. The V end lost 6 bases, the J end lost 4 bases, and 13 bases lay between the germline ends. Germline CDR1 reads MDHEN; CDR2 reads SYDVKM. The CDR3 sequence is CASSPQGPYEQYF. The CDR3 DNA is TGTGCCAGCAGCCCACAGGGTCCATACGAGCAGTACTTC.

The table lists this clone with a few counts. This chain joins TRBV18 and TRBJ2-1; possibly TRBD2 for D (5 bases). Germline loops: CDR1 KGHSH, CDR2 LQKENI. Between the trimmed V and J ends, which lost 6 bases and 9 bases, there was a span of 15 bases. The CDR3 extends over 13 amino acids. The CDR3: CASSPISALEQFF. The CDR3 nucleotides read TGTGCCAGCTCTCCCATTAGCGCCCTTGAGCAGTTCTTC.

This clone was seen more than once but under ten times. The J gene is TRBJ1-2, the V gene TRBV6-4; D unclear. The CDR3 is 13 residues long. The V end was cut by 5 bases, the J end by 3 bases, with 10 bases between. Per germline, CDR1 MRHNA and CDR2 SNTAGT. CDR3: CASSIGIYYGYTF. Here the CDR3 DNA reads TGTGCCAGCAGTATAGGAATTTACTATGGCTACACCTTC.

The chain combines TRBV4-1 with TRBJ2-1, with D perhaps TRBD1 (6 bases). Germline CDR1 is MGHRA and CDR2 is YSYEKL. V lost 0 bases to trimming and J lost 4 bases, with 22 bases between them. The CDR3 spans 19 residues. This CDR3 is CASSQDRYRAGRVYNEQFF. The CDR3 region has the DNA TGCGCCAGCAGCCAAGATAGATACAGGGCCGGGCGGGTATACAATGAGCAGTTCTTC.

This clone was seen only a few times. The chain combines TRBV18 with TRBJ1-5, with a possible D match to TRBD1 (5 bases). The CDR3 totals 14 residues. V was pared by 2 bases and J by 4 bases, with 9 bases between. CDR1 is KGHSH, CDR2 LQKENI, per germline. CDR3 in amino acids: CASSPDQGNQPQHF. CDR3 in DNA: TGTGCCAGCTCACCAGATCAGGGTAATCAGCCCCAGCATTTT.

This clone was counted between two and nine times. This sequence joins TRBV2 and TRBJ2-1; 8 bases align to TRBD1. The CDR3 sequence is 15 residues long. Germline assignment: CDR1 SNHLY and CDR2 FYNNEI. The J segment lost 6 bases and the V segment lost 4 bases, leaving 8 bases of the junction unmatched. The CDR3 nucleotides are TGTGCCAGCAGTGTTCAGGGGGCTCAGGTCAATGAGCAGTTCTTC. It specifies CASSVQGAQVNEQFF.

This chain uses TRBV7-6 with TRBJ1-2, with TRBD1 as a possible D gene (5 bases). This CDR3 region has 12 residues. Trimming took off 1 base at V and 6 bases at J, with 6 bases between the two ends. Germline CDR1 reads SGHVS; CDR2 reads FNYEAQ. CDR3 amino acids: CASSLVGDGYTF. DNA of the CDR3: TGTGCCAGCAGCTTAGTAGGGGATGGCTACACCTTC.

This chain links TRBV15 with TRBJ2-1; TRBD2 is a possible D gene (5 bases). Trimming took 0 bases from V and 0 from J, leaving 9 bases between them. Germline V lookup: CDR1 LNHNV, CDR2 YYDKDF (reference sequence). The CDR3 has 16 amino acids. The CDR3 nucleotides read TGTGCCACCAGCAGAGATCCGGCGGGCTCCTACAATGAGCAGTTCTTC. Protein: CATSRDPAGSYNEQFF.

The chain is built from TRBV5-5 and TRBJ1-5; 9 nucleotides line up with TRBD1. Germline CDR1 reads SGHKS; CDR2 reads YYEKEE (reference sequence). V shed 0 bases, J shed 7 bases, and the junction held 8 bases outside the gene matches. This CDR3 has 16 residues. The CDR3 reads CASSLDPQGAEQPQHF. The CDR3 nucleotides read TGTGCCAGCAGCTTGGACCCACAGGGGGCGGAACAGCCCCAGCATTTT.

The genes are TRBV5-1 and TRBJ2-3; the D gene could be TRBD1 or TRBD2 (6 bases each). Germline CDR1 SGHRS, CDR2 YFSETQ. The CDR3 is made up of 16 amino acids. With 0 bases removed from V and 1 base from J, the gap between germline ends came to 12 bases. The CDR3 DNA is TGCGCCAGCAGCTTGGTCTGGGGGGCGGGCACAGATACGCAGTATTTT. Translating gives CASSLVWGAGTDTQYF.

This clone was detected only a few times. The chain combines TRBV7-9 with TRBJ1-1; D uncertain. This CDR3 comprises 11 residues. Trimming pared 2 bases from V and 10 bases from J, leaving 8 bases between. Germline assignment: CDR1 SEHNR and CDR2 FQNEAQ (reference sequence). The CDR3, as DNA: TGTGCCAGCAGCTTAAATGTGCGAGCTTTCTTT. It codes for CASSLNVRAFF.

CDR3 sequence: CASSTDQYNEQFF. CDR3 DNA: TGTGCCAGCTCAACGGACCAGTACAATGAGCAGTTCTTC. The V call is TRBV18, the J call TRBJ2-1; D unclear. This CDR3 spans 13 amino acids. V was cut by 5 bases and J by 4 bases, with 9 bases left in between. Germline V gene sequence: CDR1 KGHSH, CDR2 LQKENI. Full variable domain (remainder filled in from reference TRBV18 and TRBJ2-1): NAGVMQNPRHLVRRRGQEARLRCSPMKGHSHVYWYRQLPEEGLKFMVYLQKENIIDESGMPKERFSAEFPKEGPSILRIQQVVRGDSAAYFCASSTDQYNEQFFGPGTRLTVL.

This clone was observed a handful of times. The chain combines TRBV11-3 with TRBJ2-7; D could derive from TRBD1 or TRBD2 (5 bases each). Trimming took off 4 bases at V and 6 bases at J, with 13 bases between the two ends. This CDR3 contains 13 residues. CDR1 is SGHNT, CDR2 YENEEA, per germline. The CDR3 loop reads CASSSLGGSEQYF. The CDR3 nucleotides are TGTGCCAGCAGCTCCCTTGGGGGAAGCGAGCAGTACTTC. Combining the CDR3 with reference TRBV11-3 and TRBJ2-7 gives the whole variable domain EAGVVQSPRYKIIEKKQPVAFWCNPISGHNTLYWYLQNLGQGPELLIRYENEEAVDDSQLPKDRFSAERLKGVDSTLKIQPAELGDSAVYLCASSSLGGSEQYFGPGTRLTVT.

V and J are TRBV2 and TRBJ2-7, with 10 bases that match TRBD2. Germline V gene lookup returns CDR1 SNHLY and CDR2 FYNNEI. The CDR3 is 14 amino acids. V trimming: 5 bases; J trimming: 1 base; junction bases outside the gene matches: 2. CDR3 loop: CASSWTSGSYEQYF. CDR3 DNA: TGTGCCAGCAGTTGGACTAGCGGATCCTACGAGCAGTACTTC.